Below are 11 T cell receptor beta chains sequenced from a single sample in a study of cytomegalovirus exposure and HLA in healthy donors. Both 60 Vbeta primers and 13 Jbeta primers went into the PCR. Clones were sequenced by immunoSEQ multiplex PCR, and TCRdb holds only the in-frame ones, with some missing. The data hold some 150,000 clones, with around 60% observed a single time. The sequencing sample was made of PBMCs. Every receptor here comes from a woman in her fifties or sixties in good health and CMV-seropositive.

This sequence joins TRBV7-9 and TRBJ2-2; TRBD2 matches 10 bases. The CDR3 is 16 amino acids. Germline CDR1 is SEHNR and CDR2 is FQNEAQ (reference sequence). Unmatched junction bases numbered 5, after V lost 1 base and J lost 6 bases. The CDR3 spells CASSLGLAGVAGELFF. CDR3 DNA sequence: TGTGCCAGCAGCTTAGGGCTAGCGGGAGTCGCCGGGGAGCTGTTTTTT.

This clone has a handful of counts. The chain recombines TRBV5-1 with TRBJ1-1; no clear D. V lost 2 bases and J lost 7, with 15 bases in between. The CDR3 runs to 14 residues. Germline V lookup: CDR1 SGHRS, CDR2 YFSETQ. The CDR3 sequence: CASSLNTASVEAFF. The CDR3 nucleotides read TGCGCCAGCAGCTTAAACACGGCAAGCGTTGAAGCTTTCTTT.

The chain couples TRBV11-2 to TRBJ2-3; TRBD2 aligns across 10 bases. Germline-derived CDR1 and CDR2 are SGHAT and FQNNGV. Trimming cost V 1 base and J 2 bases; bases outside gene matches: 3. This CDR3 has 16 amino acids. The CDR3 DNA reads TGTGCCAGCAGCTTAGGGACTAGCGGCCTCACAGATACGCAGTATTTT. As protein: CASSLGTSGLTDTQYF.

The CDR3 is CASPGLAGYNEQFF. CDR3 in DNA: TGCGCCAGCCCGGGACTAGCGGGTTACAATGAGCAGTTCTTC. V usage is TRBV4-3 and J usage is TRBJ2-1; 12 bases are shared with TRBD2. Germline values: CDR1 LGHNA, CDR2 YSLEER. This CDR3 contains 14 residues. Trimming removed 8 bases from V and 4 bases from J; junction bases left unmatched: 3.

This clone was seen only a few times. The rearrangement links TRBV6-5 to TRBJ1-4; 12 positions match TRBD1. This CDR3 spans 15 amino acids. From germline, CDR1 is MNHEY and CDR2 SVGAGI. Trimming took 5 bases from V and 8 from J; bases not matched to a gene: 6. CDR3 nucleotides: TGTGCCAGCAGTCCCCGGGGACAGGGGGCGGAAAAACTGTTTTTT. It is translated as CASSPRGQGAEKLFF.

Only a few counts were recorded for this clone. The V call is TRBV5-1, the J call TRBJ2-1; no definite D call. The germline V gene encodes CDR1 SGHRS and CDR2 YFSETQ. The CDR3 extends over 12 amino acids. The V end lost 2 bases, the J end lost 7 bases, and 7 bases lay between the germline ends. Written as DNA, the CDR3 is TGCGCCAGCAGCTTTGAAGCGAATGAGCAGTTCTTC. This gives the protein CASSFEANEQFF.

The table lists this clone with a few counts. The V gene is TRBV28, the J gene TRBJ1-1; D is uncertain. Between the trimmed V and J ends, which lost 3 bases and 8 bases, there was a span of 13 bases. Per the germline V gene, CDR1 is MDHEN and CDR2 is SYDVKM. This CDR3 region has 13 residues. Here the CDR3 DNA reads TGTGCCAGCAGTTTGGTCCCTAAAGCGGAAGCTTTCTTT. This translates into CASSLVPKAEAFF. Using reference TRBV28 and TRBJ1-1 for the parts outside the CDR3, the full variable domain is DVKVTQSSRYLVKRTGEKVFLECVQDMDHENMFWYRQDPGLGLRLIYFSYDVKMKEKGDIPEGYSVSREKKERFSLILESASTNQTSMYLCASSLVPKAEAFFGQGTRLTVV.

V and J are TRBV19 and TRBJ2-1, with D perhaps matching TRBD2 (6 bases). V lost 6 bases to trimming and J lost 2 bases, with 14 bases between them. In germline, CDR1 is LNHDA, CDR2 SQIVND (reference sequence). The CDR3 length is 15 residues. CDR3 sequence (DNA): TGTGCCAGTAGCCTTCTAGCGCAGGCCTACAATGAGCAGTTCTTC. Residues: CASSLLAQAYNEQFF.

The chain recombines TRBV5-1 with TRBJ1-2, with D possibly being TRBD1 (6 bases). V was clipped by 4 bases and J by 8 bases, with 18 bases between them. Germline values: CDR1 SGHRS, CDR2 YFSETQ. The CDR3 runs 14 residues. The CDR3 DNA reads TGCGCCAGCAGCCTCGGGACACACTTCGGGGGCTACACCTTC. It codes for CASSLGTHFGGYTF.

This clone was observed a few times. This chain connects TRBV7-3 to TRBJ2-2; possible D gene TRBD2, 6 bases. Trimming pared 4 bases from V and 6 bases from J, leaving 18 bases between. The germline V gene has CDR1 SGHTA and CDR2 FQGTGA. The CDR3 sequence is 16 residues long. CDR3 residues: CASSSQGFGRAGELFF. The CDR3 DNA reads TGTGCCAGCAGCTCCCAGGGCTTCGGGAGAGCCGGGGAGCTGTTTTTT.

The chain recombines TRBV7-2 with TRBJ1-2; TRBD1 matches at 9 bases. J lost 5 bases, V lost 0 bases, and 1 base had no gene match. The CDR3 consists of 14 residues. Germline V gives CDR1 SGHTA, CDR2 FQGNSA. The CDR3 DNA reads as TGTGCCAGCAGCTTAGCACAGGGGGCTTATGGCTACACCTTC. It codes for CASSLAQGAYGYTF.